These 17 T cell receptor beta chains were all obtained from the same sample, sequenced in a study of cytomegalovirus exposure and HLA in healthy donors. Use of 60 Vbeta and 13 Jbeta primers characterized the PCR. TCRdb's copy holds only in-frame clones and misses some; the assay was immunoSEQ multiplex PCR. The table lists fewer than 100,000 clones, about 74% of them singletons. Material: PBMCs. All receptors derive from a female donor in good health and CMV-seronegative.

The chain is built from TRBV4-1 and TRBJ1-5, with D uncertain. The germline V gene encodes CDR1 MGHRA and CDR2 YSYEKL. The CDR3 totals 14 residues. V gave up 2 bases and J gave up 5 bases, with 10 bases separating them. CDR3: CASSQIAGHQPQHF. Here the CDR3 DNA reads TGCGCCAGCAGCCAAATCGCAGGCCATCAGCCCCAGCATTTT.

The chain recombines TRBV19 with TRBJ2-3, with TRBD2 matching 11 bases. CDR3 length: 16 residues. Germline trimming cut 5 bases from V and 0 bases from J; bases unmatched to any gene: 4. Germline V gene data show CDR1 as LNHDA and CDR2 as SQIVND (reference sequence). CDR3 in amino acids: CASSPRTSGSTDTQYF. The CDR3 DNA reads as TGTGCCAGTAGTCCCCGGACTAGCGGGAGCACAGATACGCAGTATTTT.

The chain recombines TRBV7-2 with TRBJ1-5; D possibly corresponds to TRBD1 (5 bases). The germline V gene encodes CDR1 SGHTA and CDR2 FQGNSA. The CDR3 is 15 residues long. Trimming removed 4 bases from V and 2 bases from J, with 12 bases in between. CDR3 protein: CASSSGVFGNQPQHF. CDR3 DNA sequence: TGTGCCAGCAGCTCGGGGGTTTTCGGCAATCAGCCCCAGCATTTT.

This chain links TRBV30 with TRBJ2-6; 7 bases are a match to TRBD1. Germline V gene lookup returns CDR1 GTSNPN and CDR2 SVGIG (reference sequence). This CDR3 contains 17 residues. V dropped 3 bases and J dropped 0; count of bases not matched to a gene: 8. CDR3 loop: CAWRWGQKFSGANVLTF. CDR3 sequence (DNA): TGTGCCTGGAGGTGGGGACAGAAATTCTCTGGGGCCAACGTCCTGACTTTC.

The CDR3 is CTSSQGGCGISTDTQYF. In DNA form, the CDR3 reads TGCACCAGCAGCCAAGGAGGGTGCGGGATTAGCACAGATACGCAGTATTTT. This rearrangement joins TRBV1 to TRBJ2-3; the tabulated D call, TRBD2, remains unverified against the DNA. TRBV1 is a recognized pseudogene. The CDR3 spans 17 residues.

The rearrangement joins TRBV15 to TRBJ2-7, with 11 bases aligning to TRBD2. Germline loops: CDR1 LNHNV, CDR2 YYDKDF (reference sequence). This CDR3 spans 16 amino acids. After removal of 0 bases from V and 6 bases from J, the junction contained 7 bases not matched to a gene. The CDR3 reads CATSRDRGTSGGEQYF. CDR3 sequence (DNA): TGTGCCACCAGCAGAGATCGGGGGACTAGCGGCGGCGAGCAGTACTTC.

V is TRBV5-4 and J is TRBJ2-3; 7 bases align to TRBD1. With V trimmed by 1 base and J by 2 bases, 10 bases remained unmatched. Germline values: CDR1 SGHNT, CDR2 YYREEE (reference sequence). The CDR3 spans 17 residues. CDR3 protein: CASSLPHRGRDTDTQYF. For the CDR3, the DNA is TGTGCCAGCAGCTTGCCCCACAGGGGAAGGGACACAGATACGCAGTATTTT.

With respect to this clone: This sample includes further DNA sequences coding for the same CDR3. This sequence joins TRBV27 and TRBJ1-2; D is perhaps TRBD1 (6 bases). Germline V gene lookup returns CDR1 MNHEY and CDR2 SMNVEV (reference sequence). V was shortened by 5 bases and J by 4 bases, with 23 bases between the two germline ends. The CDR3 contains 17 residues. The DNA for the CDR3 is TGTGCCAGCAGTGGGGAGGGGGGACAAGAGATCCGCTATGGCTACACCTTC. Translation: CASSGEGGQEIRYGYTF.

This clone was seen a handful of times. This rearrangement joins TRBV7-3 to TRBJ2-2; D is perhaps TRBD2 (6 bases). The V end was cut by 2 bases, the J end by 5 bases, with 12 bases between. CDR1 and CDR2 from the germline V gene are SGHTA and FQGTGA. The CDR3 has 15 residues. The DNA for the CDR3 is TGTGCCAGCAGCTTAGACGGGAGTGGGACCGGGGAGCTGTTTTTT. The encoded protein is CASSLDGSGTGELFF. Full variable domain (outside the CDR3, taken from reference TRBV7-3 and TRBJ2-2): GAGVSQTPSNKVTEKGKYVELRCDPISGHTALYWYRQSLGQGPEFLIYFQGTGAADDSGLPNDRFFAVRPEGSVSTLKIQRTERGDSAVYLCASSLDGSGTGELFFGEGSRLTVL.

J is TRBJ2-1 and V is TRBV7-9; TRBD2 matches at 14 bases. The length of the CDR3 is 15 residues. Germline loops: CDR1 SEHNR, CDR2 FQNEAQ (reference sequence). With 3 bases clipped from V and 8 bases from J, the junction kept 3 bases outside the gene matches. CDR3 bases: TGTGCCAGCAGCTTCGGGACTAGCGGGAGCGATGAGCAGTTCTTC. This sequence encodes CASSFGTSGSDEQFF.

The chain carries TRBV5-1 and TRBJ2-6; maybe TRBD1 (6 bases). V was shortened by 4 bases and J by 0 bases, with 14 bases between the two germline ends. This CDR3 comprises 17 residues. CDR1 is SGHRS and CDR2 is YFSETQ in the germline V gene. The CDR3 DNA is TGCGCCAGCAGCACCGGACAGTCAGGCTCTGGGGCCAACGTCCTGACTTTC. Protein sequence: CASSTGQSGSGANVLTF.

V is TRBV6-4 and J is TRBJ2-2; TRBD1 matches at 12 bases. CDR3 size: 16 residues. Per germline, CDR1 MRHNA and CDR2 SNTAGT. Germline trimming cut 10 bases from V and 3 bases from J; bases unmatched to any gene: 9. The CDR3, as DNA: TGTGCCACCTCTCCCGGGACAGGGGGCTACACCGGGGAGCTGTTTTTT. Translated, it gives CATSPGTGGYTGELFF.

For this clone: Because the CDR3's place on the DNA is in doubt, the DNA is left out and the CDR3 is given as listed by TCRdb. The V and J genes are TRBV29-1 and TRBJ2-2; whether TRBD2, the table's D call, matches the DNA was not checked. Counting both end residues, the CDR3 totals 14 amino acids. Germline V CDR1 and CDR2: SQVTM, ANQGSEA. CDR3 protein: CSVDEIVLPGSCFF.

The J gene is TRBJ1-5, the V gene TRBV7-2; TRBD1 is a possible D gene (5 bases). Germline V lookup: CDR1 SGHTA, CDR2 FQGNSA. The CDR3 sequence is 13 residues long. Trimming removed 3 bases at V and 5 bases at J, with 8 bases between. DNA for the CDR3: TGTGCCAGCAGCTTTTGGGGGGATCAGCCCCAGCATTTT. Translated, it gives CASSFWGDQPQHF.

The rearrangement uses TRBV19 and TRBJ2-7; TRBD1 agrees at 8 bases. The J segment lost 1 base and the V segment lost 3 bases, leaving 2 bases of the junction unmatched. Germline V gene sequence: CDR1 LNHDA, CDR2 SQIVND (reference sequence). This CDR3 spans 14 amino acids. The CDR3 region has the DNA TGTGCCAGTAGTATCGGACAGGGATCCTACGAGCAGTACTTC. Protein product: CASSIGQGSYEQYF.

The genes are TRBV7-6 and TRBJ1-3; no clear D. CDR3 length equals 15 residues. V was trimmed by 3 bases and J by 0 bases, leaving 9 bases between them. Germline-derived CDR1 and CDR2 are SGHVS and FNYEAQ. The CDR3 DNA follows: TGTGCCAGCAGCTTGACTTCGAGCTCTGGAAACACCATATATTTT. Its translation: CASSLTSSSGNTIYF.

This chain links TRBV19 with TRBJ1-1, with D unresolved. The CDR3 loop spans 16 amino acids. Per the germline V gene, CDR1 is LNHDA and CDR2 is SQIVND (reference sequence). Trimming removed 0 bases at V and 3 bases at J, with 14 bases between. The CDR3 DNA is TGTGCCAGTAGTATAGATCTTGGCAGGCAGGACACTGAAGCTTTCTTT. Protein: CASSIDLGRQDTEAFF.